The clone carrying this TCR beta chain came up once. In the original analysis: Quantification of nucleated cells was approximated via reference gene primer amplification. Data came from immunoSEQ multiplex PCR; TCRdb stores just in-frame clones and leaves some out. From that table come the V and J calls and clone size; the DNA was used to work out D and trimming. This table holds under 200,000 clones, about 90% found once. The data belong to a study of blood T cell repertoires in COVID-19. The CDR3 loop spans 14 amino acids. Germline CDR1 SQVTM, CDR2 ANQGSEA. The V segment lost 6 bases and the J segment 1 base; nucleotides outside the gene matches: 6.

The TCR comes from a man aged 55-75 years with active or convalescent COVID-19. The rearrangement joins TRBV29-1 to TRBJ2-5; TRBD2 matches at 9 bases. Sequencing was performed on peripheral blood. CDR3 bases: TGCAGCGTCTTGTTAGCGGGGGCCCAAGAGACCCAGTACTTC. This codes for CSVLLAGAQETQYF. Full variable domain (remainder filled in from reference TRBV29-1 and TRBJ2-5): SAVISQKPSRDICQRGTSLTIQCQVDSQVTMMFWYRQQPGQSLTLIATANQGSEATYESGFVIDKFPISRPNLTFSTLTVSNMSPEDSSIYLCSVLLAGAQETQYFGPGTRLLVL.